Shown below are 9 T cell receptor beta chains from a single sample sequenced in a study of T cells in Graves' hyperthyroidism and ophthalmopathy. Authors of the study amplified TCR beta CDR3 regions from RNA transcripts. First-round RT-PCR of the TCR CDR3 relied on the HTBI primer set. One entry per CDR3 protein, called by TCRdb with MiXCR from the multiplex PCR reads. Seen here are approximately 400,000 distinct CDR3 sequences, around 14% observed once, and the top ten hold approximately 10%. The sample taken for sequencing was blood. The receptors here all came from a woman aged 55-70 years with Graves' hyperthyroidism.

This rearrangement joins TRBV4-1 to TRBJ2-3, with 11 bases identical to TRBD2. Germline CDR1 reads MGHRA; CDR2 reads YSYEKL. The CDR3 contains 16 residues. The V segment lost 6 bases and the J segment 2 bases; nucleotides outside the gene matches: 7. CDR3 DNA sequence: TGCGCCAGCAGTCTCTTACTAGCGGGGGACACAGATACGCAGTATTTT. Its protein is CASSLLLAGDTDTQYF.

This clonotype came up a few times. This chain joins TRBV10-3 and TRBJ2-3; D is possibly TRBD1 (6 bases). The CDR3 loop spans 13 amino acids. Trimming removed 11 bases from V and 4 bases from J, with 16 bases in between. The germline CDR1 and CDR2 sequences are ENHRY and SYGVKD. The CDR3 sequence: CAAGELVADTQYF. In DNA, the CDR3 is TGTGCCGCAGGGGAGCTAGTCGCAGATACGCAGTATTTT.

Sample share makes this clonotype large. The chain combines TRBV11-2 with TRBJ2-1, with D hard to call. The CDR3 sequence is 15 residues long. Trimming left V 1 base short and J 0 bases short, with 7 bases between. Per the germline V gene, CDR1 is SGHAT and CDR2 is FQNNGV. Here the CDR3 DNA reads TGTGCCAGCAGCTTAGCCCCGAGCTCCTACAATGAGCAGTTCTTC. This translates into CASSLAPSSYNEQFF. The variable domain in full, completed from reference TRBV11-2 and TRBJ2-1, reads EAGVAQSPRYKIIEKRQSVAFWCNPISGHATLYWYQQILGQGPKLLIQFQNNGVVDDSQLPKDRFSAERLKGVDSTLKIQPAKLEDSAVYLCASSLAPSSYNEQFFGPGTRLTVL.

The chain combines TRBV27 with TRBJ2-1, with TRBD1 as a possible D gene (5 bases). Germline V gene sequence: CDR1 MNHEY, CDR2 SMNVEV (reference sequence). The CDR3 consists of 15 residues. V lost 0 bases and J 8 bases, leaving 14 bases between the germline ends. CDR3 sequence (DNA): TGTGCCAGCAGTTTATCAGAGCCAGGGTATGATGAGCAGTTCTTC. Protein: CASSLSEPGYDEQFF.

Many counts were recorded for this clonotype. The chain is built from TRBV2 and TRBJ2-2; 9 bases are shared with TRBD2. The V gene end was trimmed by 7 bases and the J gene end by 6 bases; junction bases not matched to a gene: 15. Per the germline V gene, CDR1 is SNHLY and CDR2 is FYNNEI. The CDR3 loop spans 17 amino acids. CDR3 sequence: CASTTQIAGVVAGELFF. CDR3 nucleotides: TGTGCCAGCACCACACAAATAGCGGGAGTAGTCGCCGGGGAGCTGTTTTTT.

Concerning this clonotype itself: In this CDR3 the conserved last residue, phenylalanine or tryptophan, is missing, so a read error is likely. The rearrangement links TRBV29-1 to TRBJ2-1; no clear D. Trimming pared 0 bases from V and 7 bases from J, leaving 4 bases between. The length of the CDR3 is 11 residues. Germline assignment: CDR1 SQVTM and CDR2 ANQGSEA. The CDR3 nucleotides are TGCAGCGTTGAAGAGGGGAATGAGCAGTTCCTC. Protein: CSVEEGNEQFL.

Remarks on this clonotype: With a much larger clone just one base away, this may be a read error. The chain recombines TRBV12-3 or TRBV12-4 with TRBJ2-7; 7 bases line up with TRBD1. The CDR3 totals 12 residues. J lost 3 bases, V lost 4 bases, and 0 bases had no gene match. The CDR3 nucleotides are TGTGCCAGCAGTTACAGGGGCTACGAGCAGTACTTC. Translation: CASSYRGYEQYF.

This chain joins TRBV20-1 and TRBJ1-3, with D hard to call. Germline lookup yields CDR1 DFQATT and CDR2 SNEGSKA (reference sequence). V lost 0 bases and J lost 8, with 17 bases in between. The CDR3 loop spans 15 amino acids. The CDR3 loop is CSARDGREGSHTIYF. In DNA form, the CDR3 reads TGCAGTGCTAGAGATGGAAGGGAGGGTTCCCACACCATATATTTT.

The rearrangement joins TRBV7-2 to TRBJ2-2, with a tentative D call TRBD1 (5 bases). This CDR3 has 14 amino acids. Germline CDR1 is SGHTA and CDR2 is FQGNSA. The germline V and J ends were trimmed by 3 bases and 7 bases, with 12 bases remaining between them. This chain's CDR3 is CASSFLWGGGELFF. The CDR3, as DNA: TGTGCCAGCAGCTTTTTGTGGGGCGGCGGGGAGCTGTTTTTT. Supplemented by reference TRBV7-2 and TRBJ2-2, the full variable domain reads GAGVSQSPSNKVTEKGKDVELRCDPISGHTALYWYRQSLGQGLEFLIYFQGNSAPDKSGLPSDRFSAERTGGSVSTLTIQRTQQEDSAVYLCASSFLWGGGELFFGEGSRLTVL.